The present T cell receptor (beta chain) was sequenced within a study of shared clonotypes between healthy human individuals. Whole-study findings and limits: Generation probabilities were higher for clonotypes shared across all four sorted-subset donors than for unshared ones.

Germline V gene data show CDR1 as LNHDA and CDR2 as SQIVND (reference sequence). This CDR3 spans 16 amino acids. V dropped 0 bases and J dropped 3 bases, with 12 bases sitting between them. Every contributor of samples was a Caucasian grown-up residing in Nashville, Tennessee. The study separated CD4+ cells into CD45RA+ naive and CD45RA-negative memory subsets. Methods used by the authors: Filtering differed because ImmunoSEQ produced junction-only sequences that carried no quality scores. This table comes from immunoSEQ multiplex PCR, and its TCRdb copy is limited to in-frame clones, with some not included. V and J calls and clone size are as listed in that table; D and trimming were resolved from the DNA. The sample lists fewer than 1.6 million clones; about 98.5% were seen once. Note on this clone: Its matching antigen is unknown.

This clonotype originated in a man aged 30-40 years in good health. Sequencing was done on a sample of naive CD4+ T cells sorted from blood. As to subset: CD45RA+ positively selected. The chain combines TRBV19 with TRBJ2-1; possible D gene TRBD1, 6 bases. CDR3 in amino acids: CASSIEGQRGYNEQFF. CDR3 DNA: TGTGCCAGTAGTATAGAGGGACAAAGAGGCTACAATGAGCAGTTCTTC. Full variable domain (missing parts from reference TRBV19 and TRBJ2-1): DGGITQSPKYLFRKEGQNVTLSCEQNLNHDAMYWYRQDPGQGLRLIYYSQIVNDFQKGDIAEGYSVSREKKESFPLTVTSAQKNPTAFYLCASSIEGQRGYNEQFFGPGTRLTVL.